This T cell receptor beta chain was sequenced during a study of blood T cells in healthy people across ages. Overall study results and limits: Significant beta diversity loss was already apparent by age about 39, declining roughly linearly.

Remarks on this clonotype: Its antigen is unknown.

A second 7 to 11 cycle PCR used barcoded and J-beta primers. MiXCR, run by TCRdb on the 5' RACE reads, gives a single entry per CDR3 protein. The data contain 700,000 or so distinct CDR3 sequences, 20% to 25% of them singletons. The V and J ends lost 1 base and 1 base respectively, with 7 bases between them. This CDR3 spans 14 amino acids. CDR1 and CDR2 from the germline V gene are SGHTA and FQGNSA. The sample consisted of blood. This chain connects TRBV7-2 to TRBJ2-5, with D uncertain. The receptor's source is a man aged 65-85 years in good health. This CDR3 reads CASSLDGFQETQYF. In nucleotides, the CDR3 is TGTGCCAGCAGCTTAGACGGGTTCCAAGAGACCCAGTACTTC.